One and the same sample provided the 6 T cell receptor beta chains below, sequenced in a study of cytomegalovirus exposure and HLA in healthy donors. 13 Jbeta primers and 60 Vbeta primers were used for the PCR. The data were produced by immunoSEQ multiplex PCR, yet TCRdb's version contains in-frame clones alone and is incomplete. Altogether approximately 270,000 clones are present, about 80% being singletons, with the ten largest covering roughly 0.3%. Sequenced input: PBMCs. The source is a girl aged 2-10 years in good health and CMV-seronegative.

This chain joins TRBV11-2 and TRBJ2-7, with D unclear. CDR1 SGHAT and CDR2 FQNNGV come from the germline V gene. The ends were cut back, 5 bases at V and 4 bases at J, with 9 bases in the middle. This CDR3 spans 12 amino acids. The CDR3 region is CASSRLSYEQYF. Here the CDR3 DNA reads TGTGCCAGCAGCCGACTCAGTTACGAGCAGTACTTC.

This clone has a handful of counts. CDR3 sequence (DNA): TGTGCCAGCAGCTTAGGGCTAGGCTACTCCTACGAGCAGTACTTC. The encoded protein is CASSLGLGYSYEQYF. The rearrangement links TRBV11-2 to TRBJ2-7; D remains unclear. This CDR3 region has 15 residues. The V and J ends lost 1 base and 0 bases respectively, with 10 bases between them. Germline V gene sequence: CDR1 SGHAT, CDR2 FQNNGV.

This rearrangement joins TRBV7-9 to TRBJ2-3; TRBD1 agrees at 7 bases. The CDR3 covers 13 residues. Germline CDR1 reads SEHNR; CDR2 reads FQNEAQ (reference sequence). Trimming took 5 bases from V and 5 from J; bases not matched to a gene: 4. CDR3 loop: CASSTTGRDTQYF. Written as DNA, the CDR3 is TGTGCCAGCAGCACGACAGGGCGAGATACGCAGTATTTT.

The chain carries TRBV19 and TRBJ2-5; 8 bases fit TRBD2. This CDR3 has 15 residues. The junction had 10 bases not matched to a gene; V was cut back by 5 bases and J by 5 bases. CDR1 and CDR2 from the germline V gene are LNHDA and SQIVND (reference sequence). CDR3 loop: CASSSSGSDRETQYF. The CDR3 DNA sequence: TGTGCCAGTAGTTCGAGCGGGAGTGATCGGGAGACCCAGTACTTC.

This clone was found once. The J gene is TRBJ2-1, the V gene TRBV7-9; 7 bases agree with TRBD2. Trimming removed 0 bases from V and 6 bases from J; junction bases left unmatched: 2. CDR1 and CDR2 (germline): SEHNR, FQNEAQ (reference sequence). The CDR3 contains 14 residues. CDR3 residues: CASSLAGGVNEQFF. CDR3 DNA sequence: TGTGCCAGCAGCTTAGCGGGGGGGGTCAATGAGCAGTTCTTC.

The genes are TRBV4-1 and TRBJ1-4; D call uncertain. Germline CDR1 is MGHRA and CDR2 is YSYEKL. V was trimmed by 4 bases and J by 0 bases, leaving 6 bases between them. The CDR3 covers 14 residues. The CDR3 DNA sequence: TGCGCCAGCAGCCTACTTGCAACTAATGAAAAACTGTTTTTT. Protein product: CASSLLATNEKLFF.